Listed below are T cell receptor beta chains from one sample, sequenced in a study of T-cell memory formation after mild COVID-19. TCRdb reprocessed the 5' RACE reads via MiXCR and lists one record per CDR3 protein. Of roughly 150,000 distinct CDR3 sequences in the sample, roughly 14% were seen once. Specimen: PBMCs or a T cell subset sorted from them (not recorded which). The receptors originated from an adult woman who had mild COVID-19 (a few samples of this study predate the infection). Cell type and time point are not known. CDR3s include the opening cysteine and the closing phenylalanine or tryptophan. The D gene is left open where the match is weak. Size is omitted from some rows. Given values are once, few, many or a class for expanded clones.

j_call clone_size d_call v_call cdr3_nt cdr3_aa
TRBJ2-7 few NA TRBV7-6 TGTGCCAGCAGCCCTAGACAGGATATTACCTACGAGCAGTACTTC CASSPRQDITYEQYF
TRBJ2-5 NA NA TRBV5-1 TGCGCCAGCAGCTTGGGAAAGGTGGTGGAGACCAAGTACTTC CASSLGKVVETKYF
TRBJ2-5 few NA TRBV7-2 TGTGCCAGCAGTTTGGACGTGGGAACCCAGTACTTC CASSLDVGTQYF
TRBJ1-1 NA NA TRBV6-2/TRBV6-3 TGTGCCAGCAGTTACTCCGGACTGCCGAACACTGAAGCTTTCTTT CASSYSGLPNTEAFF
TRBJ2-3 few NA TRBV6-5 TGTGCCAGCAGATCAGGGGGGAGGGCAGATACGCAGTATTTT CASRSGGRADTQYF
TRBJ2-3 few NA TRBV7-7 TGTGCCAGCAGCTCCTCTGGGCTAGCCTCAGATACGCAGTATTTT CASSSSGLASDTQYF
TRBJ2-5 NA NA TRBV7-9 TGTGCCAGCAGCTTAGCGGGGCCCATCCAAGAGACCCAGTACTTC CASSLAGPIQETQYF
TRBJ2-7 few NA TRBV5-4 TGTGCCAGCAGCTTGGGGACTCCCTACGAGCAGTACTTC CASSLGTPYEQYF
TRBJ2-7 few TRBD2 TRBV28 TGTGCCAGCAGTTTATCGGGGGGGAGCTCCTACGAGCAGTACTTC CASSLSGGSSYEQYF
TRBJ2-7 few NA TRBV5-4 TGTGCCAGCAGCAATACCGGGACCTACGAGCAGTACTTC CASSNTGTYEQYF
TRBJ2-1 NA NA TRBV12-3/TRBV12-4 TGTGCCAGCAGTTACCGGGACCAGCAGTTCTTC CASSYRDQQFF
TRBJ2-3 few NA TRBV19 TGTGCCAGTAGTCAGCTGTTGACAGATACGCAGTATTTT CASSQLLTDTQYF
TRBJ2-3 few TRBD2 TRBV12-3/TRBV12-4 TGTGCCAGCAGACTAGCGGAGCGAGTGGATACGCAGTATTTT CASRLAERVDTQYF
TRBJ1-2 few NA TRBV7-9 TGTGCCAGCGCCGCAGTTGGCTACACCTTC CASAAVGYTF
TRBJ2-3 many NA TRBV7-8 TGTGCCAGCAGCTTTTACGACGGTGGCACAGATACGCAGTATTTT CASSFYDGGTDTQYF
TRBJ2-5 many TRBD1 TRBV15 TGTGCCACCAGCAAGGGACAGGGGGCAGAGACCCAGTACTTC CATSKGQGAETQYF
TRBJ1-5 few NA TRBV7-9 TGTGCCAGCAGCTTTAGTTTGGGTACGAGGCCTCAGCCCCAGCATTTT CASSFSLGTRPQPQHF
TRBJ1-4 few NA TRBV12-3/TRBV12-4 TGTGCCAGCAGTTTAAGGGGACGGCGCTTCGAAAAACTGTTTTTT CASSLRGRRFEKLFF
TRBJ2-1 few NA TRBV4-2 TGTGCCAGCAGCCAAGGCACCCTAGACAATGAGCAGTTCTTC CASSQGTLDNEQFF
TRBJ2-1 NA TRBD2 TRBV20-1 TGCAGTGCCGCTAACCGGGGGGTTACCTCCTACAATGAGCAGTTCTTC CSAANRGVTSYNEQFF
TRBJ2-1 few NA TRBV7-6 TGTGCCAGCAGAAAAGGGGGACTAATCAACAATGAGCAGTTCTTC CASRKGGLINNEQFF